This T cell receptor beta chain was identified in a study of blood T cell repertoires in COVID-19. This clone was counted a few times. There are 15 residues in the CDR3. In germline, CDR1 is MDHEN, CDR2 SYDVKM. V trimming: 7 bases; J trimming: 7 bases; junction bases outside the gene matches: 9. Produced via immunoSEQ multiplex PCR; TCRdb's table is partial and in-frame only. The table includes over 150,000 clones, roughly 90% detected once. The sequence was collected from a woman aged 55-75 years who had recovered from COVID-19. V is TRBV28 and J is TRBJ1-6, with TRBD1 matching over 8 bases. What was sequenced was peripheral blood. The CDR3 DNA reads as TGTGCCAGCACCTTGACAGGGGTCGCAAATTCACCCCTCCACTTT. As protein: CASTLTGVANSPLHF.